These 31 T cell receptor beta chains came from one sample sequenced in a study of blood T cell repertoires in COVID-19. Method: immunoSEQ multiplex PCR; TCRdb's copy keeps in-frame clones and lacks some. The sample holds 200,000 to 250,000 clones, about 85% seen once. Sequencing was carried out using peripheral blood. These receptors were obtained from a middle-aged man who had recovered from COVID-19.

The rearrangement uses TRBV27 and TRBJ1-1; perhaps TRBD1 as D (6 bases). Germline V gene lookup returns CDR1 MNHEY and CDR2 SMNVEV (reference sequence). The CDR3 covers 14 residues. Trimming removed 8 bases from V and 0 bases from J, with 13 bases in between. The CDR3 DNA reads TGTGCCAGCCCCAGGACAGTCTTGAACACTGAAGCTTTCTTT. This codes for CASPRTVLNTEAFF.

CDR3 coding DNA: TGTGCCAGCAGTTTACTTTCCGGGGAGCTGTTTTTT. Protein sequence: CASSLLSGELFF. The chain couples TRBV12-3 or TRBV12-4 to TRBJ2-2; D not resolved. The V end was cut by 2 bases, the J end by 6 bases, with 4 bases between. The CDR3 loop spans 12 amino acids.

The chain employs TRBV5-4 and TRBJ1-1, with 7 bases matching TRBD1. Unmatched junction bases numbered 12, after V lost 5 bases and J lost 11 bases. The CDR3 has 13 amino acids. Germline V gene data show CDR1 as SGHNT and CDR2 as YYREEE (reference sequence). CDR3 sequence: CASSYTGARGAFF. CDR3 DNA sequence: TGTGCCAGCAGTTATACAGGGGCCCGCGGGGCTTTCTTT.

V usage is TRBV29-1 and J usage is TRBJ2-2, with TRBD1 as a possible D gene (5 bases). The CDR3 is 12 amino acids. Germline V gene sequence: CDR1 SQVTM, CDR2 ANQGSEA. Trimming removed 2 bases at V and 6 bases at J, with 7 bases between. The CDR3 bases are TGCAGCGTTGAAAAGGGGCCCGGGGAGCTGTTTTTT. Translating it yields CSVEKGPGELFF.

This clone was found many times. DNA of the CDR3: TGTGCCAGCAGCCGATGGACTAGCGATACTGAGCAGTTCTTC. Residues: CASSRWTSDTEQFF. This chain uses TRBV6-5 with TRBJ2-1, with TRBD2 matching 9 bases. The CDR3 is 14 residues long. The junction had 9 bases not matched to a gene; V was cut back by 6 bases and J by 9 bases. From germline, CDR1 is MNHEY and CDR2 SVGAGI.

J is TRBJ2-7 and V is TRBV7-9; TRBD1 matches 7 bases. In germline, CDR1 is SEHNR, CDR2 FQNEAQ (reference sequence). This CDR3 is 13 amino acids long. The J segment lost 2 bases and the V segment lost 7 bases, leaving 5 bases of the junction unmatched. The DNA for the CDR3 is TGTGCCAGCACCGGGACAGCGCCCTACGAGCAGTACTTC. It specifies CASTGTAPYEQYF.

This sequence joins TRBV9 and TRBJ2-7; 8 positions match TRBD2. The junction had 5 bases not matched to a gene; V was cut back by 2 bases and J by 1 base. Germline V gene lookup returns CDR1 SGDLS and CDR2 YYNGEE. The CDR3 extends over 15 amino acids. The CDR3: CASSVGAGGSYEQYF. CDR3 nucleotides: TGTGCCAGCAGCGTTGGGGCGGGAGGTTCCTACGAGCAGTACTTC.

This clone showed up just a few times. The CDR3 region has the DNA TGTGCCAGCAGCGCGTCGGGATACAATGAGCAGTTCTTC. It codes for CASSASGYNEQFF. This chain joins TRBV9 and TRBJ2-1; TRBD2 might be the D (5 bases). Germline CDR1 SGDLS, CDR2 YYNGEE. The CDR3 extends over 13 amino acids. Trimming took 3 bases from V and 4 from J, leaving 8 bases between them.

This chain links TRBV19 with TRBJ2-1; 13 nucleotides align to TRBD2. Germline V gene lookup returns CDR1 LNHDA and CDR2 SQIVND (reference sequence). V lost 6 bases to trimming and J lost 4 bases; unmatched junction nucleotides: 3. The CDR3 spans 15 residues. The CDR3 loop reads CASRRTSGSYNEQFF. The CDR3 DNA reads TGTGCCAGTAGAAGGACTAGCGGGAGTTACAATGAGCAGTTCTTC.

This chain links TRBV14 with TRBJ2-7; no reliable D call. The V end was cut by 4 bases, the J end by 6 bases, with 19 bases between. This CDR3 contains 15 residues. Germline CDR1 reads SGHDN; CDR2 reads FVKESK. The chain's CDR3 is CASSLLSGFVGEQYF. The CDR3, as DNA: TGTGCCAGCAGCCTCCTATCAGGTTTTGTAGGCGAGCAGTACTTC.

This clone was counted ten times or more. V usage is TRBV18 and J usage is TRBJ1-2; no clear D. Germline CDR1 KGHSH, CDR2 LQKENI. The CDR3 sequence is 13 residues long. V shed 4 bases and J shed 2 bases, with 8 bases lying between them. CDR3 in amino acids: CASSQETNYGYTF. For the CDR3, the DNA is TGTGCCAGCTCACAGGAGACCAACTATGGCTACACCTTC.

The rearrangement uses TRBV7-2 and TRBJ1-1, with D perhaps TRBD1 (5 bases). The germline gives CDR1 SGHTA, CDR2 FQGNSA. This CDR3 spans 14 amino acids. The germline V and J ends were trimmed by 2 bases and 4 bases, with 11 bases remaining between them. This chain's CDR3 is CASSLIGEVTEAFF. The CDR3 DNA sequence: TGTGCCAGCAGCTTAATAGGGGAGGTCACTGAAGCTTTCTTT.

V gene TRBV6-5 combines with J gene TRBJ2-3; D remains ambiguous. Trimming cost V 0 bases and J 6 bases, with 7 bases left between them. The germline V gene has CDR1 MNHEY and CDR2 SVGAGI. CDR3 length: 13 residues. CDR3 protein: CASSYSTGDTQYF. The CDR3 DNA reads TGTGCCAGCAGTTACTCGACTGGGGATACGCAGTATTTT.

The CDR3 sequence is CAISESGGLAKNIQYF. The CDR3 DNA sequence: TGTGCCATCAGTGAGTCAGGGGGCCTTGCCAAAAACATTCAGTACTTC. The chain employs TRBV10-3 and TRBJ2-4, with 7 positions matching TRBD1. CDR3 size: 16 residues. Germline V CDR1 and CDR2: ENHRY, SYGVKD. With 0 bases clipped from V and 1 base from J, the junction kept 3 bases outside the gene matches.

The chain links TRBV6-1 to TRBJ1-6; 7 bases are shared with TRBD1. The CDR3 length is 17 residues. CDR1 and CDR2 (germline): MNHNS, SASEGT. With 4 bases clipped from V and 6 bases from J, the junction kept 12 bases outside the gene matches. This chain's CDR3 is CASSGDRARSGNSPLHF. Here the CDR3 DNA reads TGTGCCAGCAGTGGGGACAGAGCTCGGAGCGGTAATTCACCCCTCCACTTT.

The gene calls are TRBV7-9 and TRBJ2-7; the D gene is possibly TRBD1 (6 bases). The CDR3 is made up of 12 amino acids. Trimming cost V 5 bases and J 5 bases, with 10 bases left between them. The germline gives CDR1 SEHNR, CDR2 FQNEAQ (reference sequence). CDR3 coding DNA: TGTGCCAGCAGCACGCACAGGGACGAGCAGTACTTC. It codes for CASSTHRDEQYF.

In this sample, this clone turned up a few times. This chain joins TRBV6-1 and TRBJ1-1, with 8 bases identical to TRBD1. Per the germline V gene, CDR1 is MNHNS and CDR2 is SASEGT. The CDR3 is 16 residues long. The ends lost 3 bases at V and 1 base at J; junction bases unmatched: 7. CDR3 sequence (DNA): TGTGCCAGCAGTGATCTCCAGGGGGCGCGGAACACTGAAGCTTTCTTT. Its protein is CASSDLQGARNTEAFF.

The chain is built from TRBV6-1 and TRBJ2-7; no clear D gene. Germline V lookup: CDR1 MNHNS, CDR2 SASEGT. Trimming left V 3 bases short and J 2 bases short, with 5 bases between. The length of the CDR3 is 12 residues. CDR3 in DNA: TGTGCCAGCAGTGAGGCTCCCTACGAGCAGTACTTC. Translating it yields CASSEAPYEQYF.

This clone was observed once. This rearrangement joins TRBV28 to TRBJ2-2, with 8 nucleotides matching TRBD2. The CDR3 loop spans 15 amino acids. V was pared by 6 bases and J by 5 bases, with 8 bases of the junction left unmatched. CDR1 and CDR2 from the germline V gene are MDHEN and SYDVKM. The CDR3 nucleotides are TGTGCCAGCAGCTCAGCGGGAGAAAGAACCGGGGAGCTGTTTTTT. Protein product: CASSSAGERTGELFF.

This chain joins TRBV28 and TRBJ1-2; D uncertain. The germline V gene encodes CDR1 MDHEN and CDR2 SYDVKM. The CDR3 contains 11 residues. Trimming removed 4 bases from V and 5 bases from J, with 5 bases in between. The CDR3 region is CASSSFYGYTF. The CDR3 DNA reads TGTGCCAGCAGTTCATTTTATGGCTACACCTTC.

The chain combines TRBV27 with TRBJ2-7; 13 nucleotides match TRBD2. This CDR3 comprises 17 residues. The V and J ends lost 5 bases and 5 bases, in that order; junction bases with no gene match: 12. CDR1 is MNHEY and CDR2 is SMNVEV in the germline V gene (reference sequence). This CDR3 is CASSLRGGTSGADEQYF. Written as DNA, the CDR3 is TGTGCCAGCAGTCTAAGGGGGGGGACTAGCGGGGCAGACGAGCAGTACTTC.

The V call is TRBV6-1, the J call TRBJ1-2; TRBD1 aligns across 7 bases. Germline trimming cut 3 bases from V and 5 bases from J; bases unmatched to any gene: 3. In germline, CDR1 is MNHNS, CDR2 SASEGT. This CDR3 has 13 amino acids. CDR3 sequence: CASSDRDRYGYTF. In DNA form, the CDR3 reads TGTGCCAGCAGTGACAGGGACAGATATGGCTACACCTTC.

The rearrangement joins TRBV7-2 to TRBJ2-5; 11 nucleotides align to TRBD2. V was pared by 3 bases and J by 4 bases, with 7 bases of the junction left unmatched. The V gene's germline CDR1 is SGHTA and CDR2 FQGNSA. The length of the CDR3 is 16 residues. The CDR3: CASSFSPLAGGETQYF. CDR3 nucleotides: TGTGCCAGCAGCTTCTCCCCTCTAGCGGGAGGAGAGACCCAGTACTTC.

V usage is TRBV29-1 and J usage is TRBJ2-7; no definite D call. Per the germline V gene, CDR1 is SQVTM and CDR2 is ANQGSEA. V was trimmed by 2 bases and J by 1 base, leaving 15 bases between them. The CDR3 runs to 15 residues. For the CDR3, the DNA is TGCAGCGTTGAAATTCCACGGCGGCTGTCCTACGAGCAGTACTTC. Protein product: CSVEIPRRLSYEQYF.

The chain employs TRBV24-1 and TRBJ2-1; 11 bases line up with TRBD2. The ends lost 4 bases at V and 3 bases at J; junction bases unmatched: 4. The CDR3 length is 16 residues. Germline V CDR1 and CDR2: KGHDR, SFDVKD. CDR3 nucleotides: TGTGCCACCAGTGACCGACTAGCGGGGATCTACAATGAGCAGTTCTTC. Translated: CATSDRLAGIYNEQFF.

V is TRBV3-1 (or the pseudogene TRBV3-2) and J is TRBJ2-7; D possibly corresponds to TRBD1 (5 bases). With 3 bases removed from V and 1 base from J, the gap between germline ends came to 10 bases. The CDR3 runs to 14 residues. CDR1 is LGHDT and CDR2 is YNNKEL in the germline V gene (reference sequence). The CDR3 DNA reads TGTGCCAGCAGCCAGAGGTACAGGTCCTACGAGCAGTACTTC. The encoded protein is CASSQRYRSYEQYF.

V is TRBV13 and J is TRBJ1-2; 9 bases match TRBD1. The CDR3 spans 15 residues. The trim removed 5 bases at V and 4 bases at J, leaving 8 bases unmatched. CDR1 is PRHDT and CDR2 is FYEKMQ in the germline V gene (reference sequence). CDR3 nucleotide sequence: TGTGCCAGCAGCCCCGAACAGGGGGCTGGCTATGGCTACACCTTC. It yields the protein CASSPEQGAGYGYTF.

The chain combines TRBV4-1 with TRBJ2-1; TRBD1 aligns across 7 bases. The CDR3 loop spans 15 amino acids. Trimming cost V 4 bases and J 3 bases; bases outside gene matches: 6. Germline CDR1 is MGHRA and CDR2 is YSYEKL. CDR3 in amino acids: CASSPPTGRYNEQFF. The CDR3 DNA follows: TGCGCCAGCAGCCCACCGACAGGGCGCTACAATGAGCAGTTCTTC.

J is TRBJ2-7 and V is TRBV25-1, with TRBD1 identical over 7 bases. Germline CDR1 reads MGHDK; CDR2 reads SYGVNS. J lost 2 bases, V lost 7 bases, and 5 bases had no gene match. The length of the CDR3 is 13 residues. The CDR3 DNA is TGTGCCAGCATGGGACAGATTACCTACGAGCAGTACTTC. Protein sequence: CASMGQITYEQYF.

The DNA for the CDR3 is TGTGCCAGCAGTTACTCGCAGCGGGCGAACTCACCCCTCCACTTT. The encoded protein is CASSYSQRANSPLHF. The J gene is TRBJ1-6, the V gene TRBV6-5; unclear D gene. This CDR3 spans 15 amino acids. V was clipped by 0 bases and J by 10 bases, with 13 bases between them. Germline V CDR1 and CDR2: MNHEY, SVGAGI.

V usage is TRBV2 and J usage is TRBJ2-7; TRBD2 matches 9 bases. This CDR3 has 16 residues. The junction had 14 bases not matched to a gene; V was cut back by 7 bases and J by 4 bases. Germline lookup yields CDR1 SNHLY and CDR2 FYNNEI. The CDR3 nucleotides read TGTGCCAGCACCCCGGGACTAGCAAAGGGGAATTACGAGCAGTACTTC. Translation: CASTPGLAKGNYEQYF.